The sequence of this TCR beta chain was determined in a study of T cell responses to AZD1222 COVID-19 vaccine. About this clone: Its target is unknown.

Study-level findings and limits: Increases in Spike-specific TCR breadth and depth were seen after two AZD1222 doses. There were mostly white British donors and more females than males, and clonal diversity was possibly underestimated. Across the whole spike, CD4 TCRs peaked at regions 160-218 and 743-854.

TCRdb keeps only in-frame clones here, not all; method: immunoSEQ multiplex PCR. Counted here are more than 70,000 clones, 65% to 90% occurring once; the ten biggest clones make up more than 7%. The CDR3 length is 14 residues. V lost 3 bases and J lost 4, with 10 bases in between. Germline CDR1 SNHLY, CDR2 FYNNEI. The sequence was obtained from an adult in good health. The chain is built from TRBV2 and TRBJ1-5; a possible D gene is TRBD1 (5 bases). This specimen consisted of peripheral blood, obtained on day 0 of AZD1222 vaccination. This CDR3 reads CASSDQGRNQPQHF. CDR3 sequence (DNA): TGTGCCAGCAGTGACCAGGGCAGGAATCAGCCCCAGCATTTT.